The clone carrying this T cell receptor (beta chain) has just a few counts. Its antigen is still unknown. PBMCs were cryopreserved, and approximately 1.8 micrograms of genomic DNA from them went into TCR beta libraries. These data belong to a study of cytotoxic CD8 clonotypes in ibrutinib-treated CLL. Whole-study context: Within the patient group, some 11 were relapsed/refractory and over 14 treatment-naive, and roughly 18 were IGHV unmutated.

Study conclusions and caveats: Baseline values of clonality outstripped age-matched healthy donors and followed circulating CD8+ T-cell counts. Clonality was elevated at ibrutinib response and had returned toward baseline at progression.

TCRdb's copy holds only in-frame clones and misses some; the assay was immunoSEQ multiplex PCR. Here the sample spans fewer than 80,000 clones, approximately 62% being singletons. In germline, CDR1 is SNHLY, CDR2 FYNNEI. V shed 6 bases and J 4 bases; nucleotides not matched to a gene: 7. The CDR3 sequence is 15 residues long. Material: PBMCs, obtained after 12 months of ibrutinib treatment. The receptor was derived from a human donor with chronic lymphocytic leukemia. The chain recombines TRBV2 with TRBJ2-2; TRBD2 aligns across 8 bases. The chain's CDR3 is CASREREIGTGELFF. The CDR3 DNA follows: TGTGCCAGCAGGGAGCGGGAGATCGGCACCGGGGAGCTGTTTTTT.